The 14 T cell receptor beta chains below were found in one sample sequenced in a study of B cell selection in AIRE deficiency. Regulatory T cells were sorted as CD4+CD25hiCD127low/negative cells. TCRdb's table, derived via immunoSEQ multiplex PCR, lists solely in-frame clones and lacks some. Of approximately 18,000 clones listed, about 93% are singletons. Sequencing was performed on CD4+CD25+ Tregs sorted from PBMCs. Receptors were obtained from a human donor in good health.

CDR3 in amino acids: CASRRENIQYF. In DNA, the CDR3 is TGCGCCAGCAGGCGGGAAAACATTCAGTACTTC. The chain carries TRBV5-1 and TRBJ2-4, with TRBD2 as a possible D gene (5 bases). In germline, CDR1 is SGHRS, CDR2 YFSETQ. This CDR3 comprises 11 residues. The germline V and J ends were trimmed by 5 bases and 5 bases, with 5 bases remaining between them.

This clone appeared once. The chain carries TRBV5-1 and TRBJ2-2, with D perhaps given as TRBD1 or TRBD2 (6 bases each). The V end was cut by 5 bases, the J end by 5 bases, with 7 bases between. The CDR3 contains 12 residues. CDR1 is SGHRS, CDR2 YFSETQ, per germline. CDR3 sequence (DNA): TGCGCCAGCAGAGGGGGGACCGGGGAGCTGTTTTTT. It is translated as CASRGGTGELFF.

The CDR3 nucleotides read TGCGCCAGCGGTCAGCAGGAGATAAGCTCCTATAATTCACCCCTCCACTTT. This translates into CASGQQEISSYNSPLHF. V usage is TRBV10-2 and J usage is TRBJ1-6; D is uncertain. Trimming took 8 bases from V and 0 from J, leaving 17 bases between them. This CDR3 has 17 amino acids. Germline assignment: CDR1 WSHSY and CDR2 SAAADI.

Regarding this clone: Mismatch with germline at one junction end may stem from a read error. The rearrangement uses TRBV7-9 and TRBJ2-4, with D possibly matching TRBD1 (5 bases). Germline V gene sequence: CDR1 SEHNR, CDR2 FQNEAQ (reference sequence). The CDR3 extends over 10 amino acids. This CDR3 is CASNRTLRLF. The CDR3 nucleotides read TGTGCCAGCAACAGGACACTGCGGCTCTTC.

CDR3 region: CASSTRQGLYNQPQHF. The CDR3 DNA reads TGTGCCAGTAGTACTCGACAGGGGCTATACAATCAGCCCCAGCATTTT. This chain links TRBV19 with TRBJ1-5; 8 bases map to TRBD1. The CDR3 sequence is 16 residues long. CDR1 is LNHDA, CDR2 SQIVND, per germline (reference sequence). With 4 bases clipped from V and 3 bases from J, the junction kept 8 bases outside the gene matches.

This chain uses TRBV11-2 with TRBJ2-7; D perhaps matches TRBD1 (7 bases). Looked up from germline, CDR1 is SGHAT and CDR2 is FQNNGV. V lost 5 bases and J lost 4, with 12 bases in between. There are 13 residues in the CDR3. The CDR3: CASSPRGVYEQYF. In DNA, the CDR3 is TGTGCCAGCAGCCCCAGGGGGGTGTACGAGCAGTACTTC.

The chain links TRBV6-1 to TRBJ2-7; D gene unclear. V shed 2 bases and J shed 3 bases, with 14 bases lying between them. The CDR3 consists of 15 residues. Looked up from germline, CDR1 is MNHNS and CDR2 is SASEGT. Written as DNA, the CDR3 is TGTGCCAGCAGTGAAAGATTAGTAAGAGGCTACGAGCAGTACTTC. Encoded protein: CASSERLVRGYEQYF.

The V and J genes are TRBV7-8 and TRBJ2-7; 8 bases match TRBD1. Germline lookup yields CDR1 SGHVS and CDR2 FQNEAQ. The CDR3 has 15 residues. V dropped 5 bases and J dropped 2; count of bases not matched to a gene: 8. For the CDR3, the DNA is TGTGCCAGCAGCGCCGCCGGGACAGGAACCTACGAGCAGTACTTC. Amino acid sequence: CASSAAGTGTYEQYF.

The chain is built from TRBV10-3 and TRBJ2-3; 11 nucleotides align to TRBD2. This CDR3 contains 15 residues. After removal of 8 bases from V and 4 bases from J, the junction contained 8 bases not matched to a gene. Per the germline V gene, CDR1 is ENHRY and CDR2 is SYGVKD. CDR3 bases: TGTGCCATCTCGGGCCTAGCGGGAGGATCAGATACGCAGTATTTT. Protein product: CAISGLAGGSDTQYF.

This chain joins TRBV5-1 and TRBJ2-5; 10 nucleotides match TRBD2. This CDR3 has 15 amino acids. Unmatched junction bases numbered 9, after V lost 5 bases and J lost 5 bases. The V gene's germline CDR1 is SGHRS and CDR2 YFSETQ. The CDR3 is CASRSASGSVETQYF. As DNA, the CDR3 is TGCGCCAGCAGATCGGCTAGCGGGAGCGTGGAGACCCAGTACTTC.

This clone was picked up one time. J is TRBJ2-1 and V is TRBV11-2, with D unresolved. Germline CDR1 is SGHAT and CDR2 is FQNNGV. The CDR3 covers 11 residues. V was clipped by 1 base and J by 8 bases, with 3 bases between them. Written as DNA, the CDR3 is TGTGCCAGCAGCTTAGGCCATGAGCAGTTCTTC. Protein sequence: CASSLGHEQFF.

The chain combines TRBV7-3 with TRBJ2-1; 11 nucleotides match TRBD2. Germline-derived CDR1 and CDR2 are SGHTA and FQGTGA. Trimming removed 1 base from V and 9 bases from J; junction bases left unmatched: 5. The CDR3 length is 15 residues. The CDR3 sequence: CASSLKGLAGGEQFF. The CDR3 nucleotides read TGTGCCAGCAGCTTAAAGGGCCTAGCGGGAGGTGAGCAGTTCTTC.

This clone was recorded a few times. The V and J genes are TRBV7-2 and TRBJ2-4, with TRBD1 matching 9 bases. The J segment lost 3 bases and the V segment lost 0 bases, leaving 9 bases of the junction unmatched. CDR1 and CDR2 (germline): SGHTA, FQGNSA. The CDR3 contains 18 residues. This CDR3 reads CASSLAWTGEEGKNIQYF. CDR3 bases: TGTGCCAGCAGCTTAGCCTGGACAGGGGAGGAAGGCAAAAACATTCAGTACTTC.

This clone has a single count. V and J are TRBV4-3 and TRBJ2-3; no clear D gene. The germline V and J ends were trimmed by 1 base and 0 bases, with 11 bases remaining between them. In germline, CDR1 is LGHNA, CDR2 YSLEER. This CDR3 has 16 residues. The CDR3 bases are TGCGCCAGCAGCCAAGCTCGGCAGGCTAGCACAGATACGCAGTATTTT. This translates into CASSQARQASTDTQYF.